This T cell receptor (beta chain) was sequenced during a study of cytomegalovirus exposure and HLA in healthy donors. Germline lookup yields CDR1 SGDLS and CDR2 YYNGEE. V lost 5 bases to trimming and J lost 4 bases, with 12 bases between them. The CDR3 sequence is 13 residues long. About this clone itself: The antigen remains unidentified.

The PCR used 60 Vbeta and 13 Jbeta primers. Using immunoSEQ multiplex PCR, the repertoire was profiled, and TCRdb retains in-frame clones only, with some absent. The table lists over 85,000 clones, approximately 83% of them singletons. Study-wide findings and caveats: Most of the TCR beta V segments (in an earlier analysis) were productive either about 87% or about 30% of the time. Later work associated roughly 17,000 TCR beta sequences with HLA alleles at 0.05 false discovery rate. An apparent linkage of common viral pathogens to several of the most significant clusters emerged in a later analysis.

The clonotype was recovered from a female donor in good health and CMV-seropositive. The sequencing input was PBMCs. The chain joins TRBV9 to TRBJ1-1; D might be TRBD1 (6 bases). The CDR3 region has the DNA TGTGCCAGCAGGCCTACAGGGACCACTGAAGCTTTCTTT. It translates to CASRPTGTTEAFF.